These 20 T cell receptor beta chains originate from one sample sequenced in a study of shared clonotypes between healthy human individuals. Libraries were prepared by immunoSEQ multiplex PCR; TCRdb keeps only in-frame clonotypes and omits some of them. This table holds around 2,000,000 clones, about 95% found once. CD45RO negativity and positive selection for CCR7 defined naive CD8 cells, a population that excluded terminally differentiated effector memory CD45RA+ cells. Source material: naive CD8+ T cells sorted from blood. The source of these receptors is a man younger than 30 in good health.

The gene calls are TRBV9 and TRBJ1-4; maybe TRBD1 (5 bases). Germline values: CDR1 SGDLS, CDR2 YYNGEE. The CDR3 totals 15 residues. With 3 bases removed from V and 4 bases from J, the gap between germline ends came to 13 bases. The CDR3 protein is CASSGGGAGNEKLFF. The CDR3 bases are TGTGCCAGCAGCGGGGGCGGGGCCGGTAATGAAAAACTGTTTTTT.

This clone was picked up one time. The V call is TRBV19, the J call TRBJ1-5, with a possible D match to TRBD1 (5 bases). The germline V and J ends were trimmed by 5 bases and 6 bases, with 17 bases remaining between them. Germline V CDR1 and CDR2: LNHDA, SQIVND (reference sequence). CDR3 length: 15 amino acids. CDR3 DNA: TGTGCCAGTAGTTCCTTCGGGGGGGAGAGTCAGCCCCAGCATTTT. Translation gives CASSSFGGESQPQHF.

The genes are TRBV27 and TRBJ2-1; 11 bases fit TRBD2. With 2 bases clipped from V and 0 bases from J, the junction kept 9 bases outside the gene matches. Germline values: CDR1 MNHEY, CDR2 SMNVEV (reference sequence). This CDR3 region has 19 residues. In nucleotides, the CDR3 is TGTGCCAGCAGTTTAGGTCTAGCGGGGGGTTGGAGCTCCTACAATGAGCAGTTCTTC. It codes for CASSLGLAGGWSSYNEQFF.

V gene TRBV21-1 combines with J gene TRBJ2-4. TRBV21-1 is deemed a pseudogene. The CDR3 consists of 14 residues. DNA of the CDR3: TGTGCCAGCAGCAAGATCCATTTTGAAAACATTCAGTACTTC. This translates into CASSKIHFENIQYF.

The rearrangement uses TRBV7-8 and TRBJ2-1; the match to TRBD2 covers 10 bases. The germline V gene has CDR1 SGHVS and CDR2 FQNEAQ. J was trimmed by 3 bases and V by 5 bases; bases with no gene match: 1. The CDR3 length is 14 residues. CDR3: CASSRTSGYNEQFF. The CDR3 DNA reads TGTGCCAGCAGCCGGACTAGCGGCTACAATGAGCAGTTCTTC.

This clone was counted once. This chain uses TRBV27 with TRBJ2-1; D remains ambiguous. CDR3 length: 13 residues. CDR1 and CDR2 from the germline V gene are MNHEY and SMNVEV (reference sequence). V was clipped by 3 bases and J by 9 bases, with 12 bases between them. CDR3 sequence: CASSLSGIFEQFF. The CDR3 DNA is TGTGCCAGCAGTTTGTCTGGTATCTTTGAGCAGTTCTTC.

The sample holds a few counts of this clone. Its ends do not fully match the called genes, so a read error is possible. V gene TRBV5-8 combines with J gene TRBJ1-6; the match to TRBD1 covers 7 bases. The length of the CDR3 is 12 residues. Germline CDR1 reads SGHTS; CDR2 reads YDEGEE. CDR3 sequence reads: CASSLGRDRDSF. DNA of the CDR3: TGTGCCAGCAGCTTGGGGCGCGACAGGGACTCATTT.

This chain joins TRBV5-4 and TRBJ2-1; the D gene could be TRBD1 or TRBD2 (7 bases each). V shed 4 bases and J shed 7 bases, with 18 bases lying between them. The germline V gene encodes CDR1 SGHNT and CDR2 YYREEE (reference sequence). This CDR3 spans 15 amino acids. CDR3 coding DNA: TGTGCCAGCAGCGCAGGGGGGGGCCAGGAGAATGAGCAGTTCTTC. The encoded protein is CASSAGGGQENEQFF. The full variable domain, in which reference TRBV5-4 and TRBJ2-1 provide the parts outside the CDR3, is ETGVTQSPTHLIKTRGQQVTLRCSSQSGHNTVSWYQQALGQGPQFIFQYYREEENGRGNFPPRFSGLQFPNYSSELNVNALELDDSALYLCASSAGGGQENEQFFGPGTRLTVL.

The chain links TRBV19 to TRBJ2-5, with a weak D call TRBD2 (6 bases). The CDR3 has 13 amino acids. Germline V lookup: CDR1 LNHDA, CDR2 SQIVND (reference sequence). The germline V and J ends were trimmed by 4 bases and 4 bases, with 10 bases remaining between them. The CDR3 here is CASSTGTGETQYF. Here the CDR3 DNA reads TGTGCCAGTAGTACCGGGACTGGAGAGACCCAGTACTTC.

The chain carries TRBV28 and TRBJ2-3; 9 bases match TRBD2. The length of the CDR3 is 16 residues. In germline, CDR1 is MDHEN, CDR2 SYDVKM. The junction had 5 bases not matched to a gene; V was cut back by 1 base and J by 3 bases. In DNA, the CDR3 is TGTGCCAGCAGTTTATATGGGGGACTAGCAACAGATACGCAGTATTTT. This encodes CASSLYGGLATDTQYF.

CDR3 protein: CASSPDPGGNEQFF. The CDR3 coding sequence is TGTGCCAGCAGCCCAGACCCCGGAGGCAATGAGCAGTTCTTC. The gene calls are TRBV4-2 and TRBJ2-1, with D possibly matching TRBD2 (5 bases). The germline V gene encodes CDR1 LGHNA and CDR2 YNFKEQ. The V end was cut by 4 bases, the J end by 6 bases, with 13 bases between. There are 14 residues in the CDR3.

The sample holds one count of this clone. The chain combines TRBV9 with TRBJ1-2; D remains unclear. Germline CDR1 and CDR2: SGDLS and YYNGEE. The ends were cut back, 0 bases at V and 6 bases at J, with 9 bases in the middle. The CDR3 length is 13 residues. The CDR3 DNA sequence: TGTGCCAGCAGCGTAGGGGCAAGCCATGGCTACACCTTC. This codes for CASSVGASHGYTF.

The chain uses TRBV9 and TRBJ1-1; 8 nucleotides line up with TRBD1. CDR3 length: 12 residues. The ends lost 3 bases at V and 7 bases at J; junction bases unmatched: 2. CDR1 is SGDLS and CDR2 is YYNGEE in the germline V gene. The CDR3 DNA is TGTGCCAGCAGCGGGACAGGGAATGAAGCTTTCTTT. It yields the protein CASSGTGNEAFF. The full variable domain, in which reference TRBV9 and TRBJ1-1 provide the parts outside the CDR3, is DSGVTQTPKHLITATGQRVTLRCSPRSGDLSVYWYQQSLDQGLQFLIQYYNGEERAKGNILERFSAQQFPDLHSELNLSSLELGDSALYFCASSGTGNEAFFGQGTRLTVV.

To note about this clone: The sample carries other DNA sequences with the same CDR3. The V and J genes are TRBV4-1 and TRBJ2-7; TRBD1 aligns across 8 bases. The CDR3 runs 14 residues. The ends lost 3 bases at V and 1 base at J; junction bases unmatched: 2. Germline CDR1 and CDR2: MGHRA and YSYEKL. Written as DNA, the CDR3 is TGCGCCAGCAGCCAGGGACAGGTATCCTACGAGCAGTACTTC. Translating it yields CASSQGQVSYEQYF.

This clone was found a few times. The gene calls are TRBV7-9 and TRBJ2-7; weak D call: TRBD2 (6 bases). Looked up from germline, CDR1 is SEHNR and CDR2 is FQNEAQ (reference sequence). Trimming stripped 5 bases from V and 0 bases from J, with 11 bases between. The CDR3 has 14 residues. The DNA for the CDR3 is TGTGCCAGCAGCGGGACTGTCCGCTCCTACGAGCAGTACTTC. This sequence encodes CASSGTVRSYEQYF.

The chain has TRBV7-9 and TRBJ2-1, with D hard to call. Trimming cost V 5 bases and J 5 bases, with 7 bases left between them. Looked up from germline, CDR1 is SEHNR and CDR2 is FQNEAQ (reference sequence). This CDR3 has 12 residues. The CDR3: CASSHGNNEQFF. The CDR3 region has the DNA TGTGCCAGCAGCCACGGCAACAATGAGCAGTTCTTC.

With respect to this clone: Other DNA sequences in this sample translate to the same CDR3. This chain links TRBV28 with TRBJ1-2; D might be TRBD1 (6 bases). The germline gives CDR1 MDHEN, CDR2 SYDVKM. The length of the CDR3 is 14 residues. V lost 3 bases and J 4 bases, leaving 12 bases between the germline ends. CDR3 coding DNA: TGTGCCAGCAGTTTCAGGGGCGCCGGCTATGGCTACACCTTC. Protein: CASSFRGAGYGYTF.

V and J are TRBV28 and TRBJ2-1; 11 bases agree with TRBD2. The trim removed 4 bases at V and 2 bases at J, leaving 7 bases unmatched. Germline CDR1 and CDR2: MDHEN and SYDVKM. The CDR3 spans 17 residues. CDR3 sequence: CASSYPASGGPYNEQFF. The DNA for the CDR3 is TGTGCCAGCAGTTACCCTGCTAGCGGGGGGCCCTACAATGAGCAGTTCTTC.

A word on this clone: A much larger clonotype is one base distant, so this may be a read error. This chain uses TRBV29-1 with TRBJ1-2, with D possibly TRBD1 on 5 matching bases. From germline, CDR1 is SQVTM and CDR2 ANQGSEA. Trimming took 7 bases from V and 3 from J, leaving 15 bases between them. This CDR3 is built from 13 residues. CDR3 in amino acids: CSAAFGGDYGYTF. The CDR3 bases are TGCAGCGCCGCCTTTGGGGGTGACTATGGCTACACCTTC.

Only one count was recorded for this clone. The rearrangement uses TRBV7-9 and TRBJ1-4; D is uncertain. Trimming took off 3 bases at V and 4 bases at J, with 12 bases between the two ends. The CDR3 totals 15 residues. Germline assignment: CDR1 SEHNR and CDR2 FQNEAQ (reference sequence). The CDR3 DNA is TGTGCCAGCAGCTTCAAGGGTATTAGTAATGAAAAACTGTTTTTT. This codes for CASSFKGISNEKLFF.